Presented here are 28 T cell receptor beta chains from one specimen sequenced in a study of early T cells in non-severe SARS-CoV-2 infection. TCRdb reanalysed the 5' RACE reads using MiXCR and keeps one entry per CDR3 protein. The data contain tens of thousands of distinct CDR3 sequences, 10% of them singletons. This material consisted of whole blood, taken at baseline. Receptors originate from an adult who was a healthcare worker with PCR-confirmed SARS-CoV-2 infection or an uninfected control (not recorded which).

CDR3 sequence reads: CASSPIGGGRDTQYF. Here the CDR3 DNA reads TGTGCCAGCAGCCCAATCGGTGGGGGCAGGGATACGCAGTATTTT. V usage is TRBV7-6 and J usage is TRBJ2-3, with a possible D match to TRBD1 (6 bases). Germline lookup yields CDR1 SGHVS and CDR2 FNYEAQ. The CDR3 is 15 amino acids. Trimming removed 5 bases at V and 6 bases at J, with 18 bases between. Using reference TRBV7-6 and TRBJ2-3 for the parts outside the CDR3, the full variable domain is GAGVSQSPRYKVTKRGQDVALRCDPISGHVSLYWYRQALGQGPEFLTYFNYEAQQDKSGLPNDRFSAERPEGSISTLTIQRTEQRDSAMYRCASSPIGGGRDTQYFGPGTRLTVL.

This clonotype was seen repeatedly, ten times or more. The chain recombines TRBV9 with TRBJ2-3; 8 bases are a match to TRBD2. The V and J ends lost 4 bases and 2 bases, in that order; junction bases with no gene match: 6. Germline V gene sequence: CDR1 SGDLS, CDR2 YYNGEE. The CDR3 consists of 15 residues. The CDR3 bases are TGTGCCAGCAGCATAGAACTAGCGGCCACAGATACGCAGTATTTT. Amino acid sequence: CASSIELAATDTQYF.

This clonotype was seen a handful of times. The chain carries TRBV2 and TRBJ2-7; unclear D gene. CDR1 and CDR2 from the germline V gene are SNHLY and FYNNEI. The CDR3 runs 16 residues. V was trimmed by 3 bases and J by 3 bases, leaving 18 bases between them. CDR3 sequence reads: CASSDKILNPLYEQYF. The CDR3 coding sequence is TGTGCCAGCAGTGATAAAATCCTCAATCCGCTCTACGAGCAGTACTTC.

The chain employs TRBV12-5 and TRBJ2-3; TRBD1 aligns across 8 bases. CDR3 length: 14 amino acids. Germline assignment: CDR1 LGHNT and CDR2 FRNRAP. The J segment lost 1 base and the V segment lost 6 bases, leaving 3 bases of the junction unmatched. This CDR3 is CASGQTGGTDTQYF. CDR3 coding DNA: TGTGCTAGTGGCCAGACAGGGGGCACAGATACGCAGTATTTT.

This clonotype showed up many times. The J gene is TRBJ1-6, the V gene TRBV18; TRBD1 matches at 9 bases. Germline trimming cut 1 base from V and 7 bases from J; bases unmatched to any gene: 8. CDR3 length equals 17 residues. Germline-derived CDR1 and CDR2 are KGHSH and LQKENI. DNA for the CDR3: TGTGCCAGCTCACCACTCCCAGCGGGACAGGGAAATTCACCCCTCCACTTT. It translates to CASSPLPAGQGNSPLHF.

This clonotype was detected many times. V and J are TRBV19 and TRBJ2-1; tentative D call: TRBD1 (7 bases). Trimming removed 3 bases from V and 6 bases from J, with 18 bases in between. The CDR3 totals 16 residues. Germline assignment: CDR1 LNHDA and CDR2 SQIVND (reference sequence). DNA for the CDR3: TGTGCCAGTAGTATGGTAGGAGGGGGCGTTGTCAATGAGCAGTTCTTC. This gives the protein CASSMVGGGVVNEQFF.

This clonotype was counted ten times or more. The chain carries TRBV5-1 and TRBJ2-4; 12 bases map to TRBD1. Trimming cost V 0 bases and J 8 bases; bases outside gene matches: 6. The CDR3 sequence is 16 residues long. The germline CDR1 and CDR2 sequences are SGHRS and YFSETQ. DNA for the CDR3: TGCGCCAGCAGCTTGGGCCCTGGGACAGGGGGCCACATTCAGTACTTC. Translated: CASSLGPGTGGHIQYF.

The V call is TRBV6-2 or TRBV6-3, the J call TRBJ2-5, with TRBD1 identical over 7 bases. Unmatched junction bases numbered 14, after V lost 4 bases and J lost 6 bases. From germline, CDR1 is MNHEY and CDR2 SVGEGT. The CDR3 is 16 amino acids. CDR3 region: CASSFSTNRGPQTQYF. Here the CDR3 DNA reads TGTGCCAGCAGTTTCTCTACCAACAGGGGTCCACAGACCCAGTACTTC.

At least ten counts were recorded for this clonotype. The chain is built from TRBV11-2 and TRBJ2-4; D unresolved. Germline assignment: CDR1 SGHAT and CDR2 FQNNGV. V was shortened by 5 bases and J by 15 bases, with 17 bases between the two germline ends. The CDR3 runs to 12 residues. The CDR3 loop is CASSPDGFSRYF. Written as DNA, the CDR3 is TGTGCCAGCAGCCCCGACGGTTTCTCCAGGTACTTC.

The J gene is TRBJ2-5, the V gene TRBV10-3, with D uncertain. Trimming pared 2 bases from V and 2 bases from J, leaving 6 bases between. CDR3 length: 13 amino acids. The germline gives CDR1 ENHRY, CDR2 SYGVKD. The CDR3 DNA reads TGTGCCATCAGTGAGGCCAGACAAGAGACCCAGTACTTC. Its translation: CAISEARQETQYF.

This clonotype appeared once. The chain combines TRBV7-2 with TRBJ2-6, with D unresolved. The ends were cut back, 4 bases at V and 4 bases at J, with 14 bases in the middle. Per the germline V gene, CDR1 is SGHTA and CDR2 is FQGNSA. CDR3 length equals 16 residues. CDR3 coding DNA: TGTGCCAGCAGCTCGGTGGCGGCGTTGGGGGCCAACGTCCTGACTTTC. The encoded protein is CASSSVAALGANVLTF. The full variable domain, completed using reference TRBV7-2 and TRBJ2-6, is GAGVSQSPSNKVTEKGKDVELRCDPISGHTALYWYRQSLGQGLEFLIYFQGNSAPDKSGLPSDRFSAERTGGSVSTLTIQRTQQEDSAVYLCASSSVAALGANVLTFGAGSRLTVL.

This clonotype was counted ten times or more. CDR3 in amino acids: CASSRGGDGYTF. The DNA of the CDR3 is TGTGCCAGCAGCCGAGGGGGCGATGGCTACACCTTC. The chain combines TRBV7-9 with TRBJ1-2; 7 bases line up with TRBD1. Trimming removed 5 bases from V and 6 bases from J; junction bases left unmatched: 3. In germline, CDR1 is SEHNR, CDR2 FQNEAQ (reference sequence). This CDR3 is 12 amino acids long.

This clonotype has a handful of counts. The chain recombines TRBV7-8 with TRBJ2-3, with a possible D match to TRBD1 (5 bases). In germline, CDR1 is SGHVS, CDR2 FQNEAQ. V was cut by 1 base and J by 3 bases, with 11 bases left in between. The CDR3 totals 15 residues. CDR3: CASSLEGPRTDTQYF. The CDR3 DNA is TGTGCCAGCAGCTTAGAGGGGCCTCGGACAGATACGCAGTATTTT.

This clonotype was seen a few times. The rearrangement links TRBV28 to TRBJ2-7; the match to TRBD1 covers 8 bases. The trim removed 6 bases at V and 3 bases at J, leaving 10 bases unmatched. CDR1 and CDR2 from the germline V gene are MDHEN and SYDVKM. CDR3 length: 15 residues. The CDR3 is CASSSPRGRFYEQYF. The DNA for the CDR3 is TGTGCCAGCAGCTCCCCCAGGGGGCGTTTCTACGAGCAGTACTTC.

This clonotype was detected a few times. This chain uses TRBV3-1 with TRBJ1-6; 9 nucleotides agree with TRBD1. V gave up 1 base and J gave up 6 bases; unmatched junction bases: 1. Looked up from germline, CDR1 is LGHDT and CDR2 is YNNKEL (reference sequence). The CDR3 is made up of 15 amino acids. The chain's CDR3 is CASSQGGQGNSPLHF. The CDR3 region has the DNA TGTGCCAGCAGCCAAGGGGGACAGGGTAATTCACCCCTCCACTTT. Complete variable domain (other parts from reference TRBV3-1 and TRBJ1-6): DTAVSQTPKYLVTQMGNDKSIKCEQNLGHDTMYWYKQDSKKFLKIMFSYNNKELIINETVPNRFSPKSPDKAHLNLHINSLELGDSAVYFCASSQGGQGNSPLHFGNGTRLTVT.

The genes are TRBV3-1 and TRBJ1-6, with D perhaps matching TRBD1 (5 bases). CDR1 and CDR2 from the germline V gene are LGHDT and YNNKEL (reference sequence). V was trimmed by 4 bases and J by 17 bases, leaving 18 bases between them. CDR3 length: 13 amino acids. The CDR3 loop reads CASSLGVSEPVHF. CDR3 coding DNA: TGTGCCAGCAGCCTGGGGGTCTCGGAACCAGTCCACTTT. The full variable domain, rest sourced from reference TRBV3-1 and TRBJ1-6, is DTAVSQTPKYLVTQMGNDKSIKCEQNLGHDTMYWYKQDSKKFLKIMFSYNNKELIINETVPNRFSPKSPDKAHLNLHINSLELGDSAVYFCASSLGVSEPVHFGNGTRLTVT.

The rearrangement links TRBV11-3 to TRBJ2-2; D is ambiguous. In germline, CDR1 is SGHNT, CDR2 YENEEA. CDR3 size: 10 residues. Trimming stripped 10 bases from V and 0 bases from J, with 0 bases between. CDR3 DNA sequence: TGTGCCACGAACACCGGGGAGCTGTTTTTT. It yields the protein CATNTGELFF.

This clonotype was seen ten or more times. J is TRBJ1-4 and V is TRBV5-6, with D possibly matching TRBD1 (5 bases). CDR3 length: 14 amino acids. Trimming removed 3 bases at V and 8 bases at J, with 14 bases between. Looked up from germline, CDR1 is SGHDT and CDR2 is YYEEEE. CDR3: CASSSGPAGEKLFF. In DNA form, the CDR3 reads TGTGCCAGCAGCTCGGGGCCTGCTGGGGAAAAACTGTTTTTT.

This clonotype was counted many times. The genes are TRBV11-2 and TRBJ2-1; 7 nucleotides align to TRBD2. Germline values: CDR1 SGHAT, CDR2 FQNNGV. The CDR3 is made up of 19 amino acids. The V and J ends lost 2 bases and 3 bases, in that order; junction bases with no gene match: 16. DNA for the CDR3: TGTGCCAGCAGCTTATCCCCTAGGTCAGCGGGGTCCATCTACAATGAGCAGTTCTTC. This gives the protein CASSLSPRSAGSIYNEQFF.

This clonotype came up many times. The chain links TRBV18 to TRBJ1-5; 7 nucleotides align to TRBD1. In germline, CDR1 is KGHSH, CDR2 LQKENI. The CDR3 totals 17 residues. The V segment lost 4 bases and the J segment 7 bases; nucleotides outside the gene matches: 16. CDR3 loop: CASSRISGQADRQPQHF. The CDR3 bases are TGTGCCAGCTCACGAATTTCCGGACAGGCAGACAGGCAGCCCCAGCATTTT.

This clonotype has at least ten counts. V is TRBV7-3 and J is TRBJ2-1; 7 nucleotides match TRBD2. This CDR3 has 18 residues. Trimming cost V 1 base and J 7 bases; bases outside gene matches: 16. CDR1 is SGHTA and CDR2 is FQGTGA in the germline V gene. CDR3 sequence (DNA): TGTGCCAGCAGCTTAAGTGGAGAGGCGGGAGCCCTAAGGAATGAGCAGTTCTTC. As protein: CASSLSGEAGALRNEQFF. Looking up the rest from reference TRBV7-3 and TRBJ2-1 gives the full variable domain: GAGVSQTPSNKVTEKGKYVELRCDPISGHTALYWYRQSLGQGPEFLIYFQGTGAADDSGLPNDRFFAVRPEGSVSTLKIQRTERGDSAVYLCASSLSGEAGALRNEQFFGPGTRLTVL.

This clonotype was seen at least ten times. The chain recombines TRBV3-1 with TRBJ1-5; no clear D gene. Germline V gene sequence: CDR1 LGHDT, CDR2 YNNKEL (reference sequence). Trimming removed 1 base at V and 0 bases at J, with 7 bases between. The CDR3 has 15 residues. Here the CDR3 DNA reads TGTGCCAGCAGCCAAGGGGGATATAGCAATCAGCCCCAGCATTTT. Its translation: CASSQGGYSNQPQHF.

Only a few counts were recorded for this clonotype. The chain has TRBV20-1 and TRBJ2-3; tentative D call: TRBD2 (5 bases). This CDR3 is 13 amino acids long. CDR1 is DFQATT, CDR2 SNEGSKA, per germline (reference sequence). Trimming pared 3 bases from V and 3 bases from J, leaving 10 bases between. The CDR3 region has the DNA TGCAGTGCTAGCCTCGGGGTGACAGATACGCAGTATTTT. Residues: CSASLGVTDTQYF.

This clonotype was found a few times. This chain joins TRBV12-3 or TRBV12-4 and TRBJ2-3; 10 nucleotides agree with TRBD2. The CDR3 is made up of 16 amino acids. V lost 5 bases, J lost 2 bases, and 7 bases stayed unmatched. This CDR3 is CASSLRLAGFTDTQYF. The CDR3 DNA reads TGTGCCAGCAGTCTCCGACTAGCGGGCTTCACAGATACGCAGTATTTT.

This chain connects TRBV12-3 or TRBV12-4 to TRBJ2-7; D is possibly TRBD1 (6 bases). CDR3 length: 14 amino acids. Trimming pared 3 bases from V and 4 bases from J, leaving 13 bases between. The CDR3 sequence: CASSFGGQPYEQYF. The CDR3 DNA reads as TGTGCCAGCAGTTTTGGCGGACAGCCTTACGAGCAGTACTTC.

This clonotype appeared many times. The chain links TRBV10-2 to TRBJ2-7; 9 nucleotides agree with TRBD2. The CDR3 sequence is 15 residues long. V trimming: 3 bases; J trimming: 2 bases; junction bases outside the gene matches: 5. From germline, CDR1 is WSHSY and CDR2 SAAADI. The CDR3 here is CASSESGRLTYEQYF. CDR3 bases: TGCGCCAGCAGTGAAAGCGGGAGGCTCACCTACGAGCAGTACTTC.

The chain joins TRBV7-2 to TRBJ1-5; a possible D gene is TRBD1 (6 bases). The ends were cut back, 8 bases at V and 1 base at J, with 12 bases in the middle. The CDR3 has 14 amino acids. Germline loops: CDR1 SGHTA, CDR2 FQGNSA. CDR3 loop: CASGDGQSNQPQHF. In nucleotides, the CDR3 is TGTGCCAGCGGGGACGGACAGAGCAATCAGCCCCAGCATTTT.

This clonotype was observed a single time. One end of the junction fails to match germline, which may point to a read error. The chain is built from TRBV28 and TRBJ1-6, with unresolved D. This CDR3 comprises 15 residues. Germline lookup yields CDR1 MDHEN and CDR2 SYDVKM. CDR3 sequence (DNA): TGTGCCAGCAGTGACGACAACTCCTATAATTCACCCCCCCACTTT. Translation: CASSDDNSYNSPPHF.